The entry below gives a single T cell receptor (beta chain) sequence along with its context. The sample belongs to a study of blood T cell repertoires in COVID-19. Germline V gene sequence: CDR1 KGHDR, CDR2 SFDVKD. The CDR3 has 15 residues. The V end was cut by 4 bases, the J end by 5 bases, with 14 bases between. Produced via immunoSEQ multiplex PCR; TCRdb's table is partial and in-frame only. The table lists roughly 280,000 clones, 75% to 90% of them singletons. Sequencing input: peripheral blood. The sequence derives from a woman between 50 and 59 years old who had recovered from COVID-19. The chain couples TRBV24-1 to TRBJ2-1; D is unresolved. CDR3 region: CATSDPRKLNNEQFF. In nucleotides, the CDR3 is TGTGCCACCAGTGACCCGCGCAAACTGAACAATGAGCAGTTCTTC.